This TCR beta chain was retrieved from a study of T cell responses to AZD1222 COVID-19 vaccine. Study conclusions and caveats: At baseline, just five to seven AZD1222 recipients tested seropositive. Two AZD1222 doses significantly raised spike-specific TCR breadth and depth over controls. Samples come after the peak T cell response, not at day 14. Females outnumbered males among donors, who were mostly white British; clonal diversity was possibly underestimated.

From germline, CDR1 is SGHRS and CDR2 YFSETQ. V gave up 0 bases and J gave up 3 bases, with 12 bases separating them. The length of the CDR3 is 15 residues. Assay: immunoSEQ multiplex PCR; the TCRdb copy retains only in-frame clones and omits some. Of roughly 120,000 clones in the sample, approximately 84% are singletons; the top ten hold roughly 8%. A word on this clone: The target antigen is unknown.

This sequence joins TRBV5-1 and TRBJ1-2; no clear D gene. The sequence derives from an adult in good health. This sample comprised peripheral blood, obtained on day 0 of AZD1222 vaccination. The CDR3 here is CASSLGGRTYYGYTF. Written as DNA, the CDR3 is TGCGCCAGCAGCTTGGGAGGGAGAACGTACTATGGCTACACCTTC.